This T cell receptor (beta chain) was sequenced for a study of T cell responses to AZD1222 COVID-19 vaccine. Notes on the study in general: Baseline seropositivity characterized only a handful of AZD1222 recipients. Clonal diversity was possibly underestimated, and the donors were mostly white British, with more females. Among spike-specific TCRs, nearly half reportedly target unmutated variant regions.

Sequencing was performed with immunoSEQ multiplex PCR; in TCRdb, only in-frame clones are kept and a portion is missing. The repertoire holds 180,000 or so clones, with roughly 92% as singletons. As regards this clone: The antigen remains undetermined.

The CDR3 runs to 16 residues. The V gene's germline CDR1 is SGHRS and CDR2 YFSETQ. V was trimmed by 0 bases and J by 4 bases, leaving 13 bases between them. The starting material was peripheral blood, obtained 28 days after the second AZD1222 dose. V is TRBV5-1 and J is TRBJ2-2; no definite D call. This receptor was obtained from an adult who received the AZD1222 COVID-19 vaccine. The CDR3 DNA is TGCGCCAGCAGCTTGGCGTCCTCTATGGGCACCGGGGAGCTGTTTTTT. Its protein product is CASSLASSMGTGELFF.